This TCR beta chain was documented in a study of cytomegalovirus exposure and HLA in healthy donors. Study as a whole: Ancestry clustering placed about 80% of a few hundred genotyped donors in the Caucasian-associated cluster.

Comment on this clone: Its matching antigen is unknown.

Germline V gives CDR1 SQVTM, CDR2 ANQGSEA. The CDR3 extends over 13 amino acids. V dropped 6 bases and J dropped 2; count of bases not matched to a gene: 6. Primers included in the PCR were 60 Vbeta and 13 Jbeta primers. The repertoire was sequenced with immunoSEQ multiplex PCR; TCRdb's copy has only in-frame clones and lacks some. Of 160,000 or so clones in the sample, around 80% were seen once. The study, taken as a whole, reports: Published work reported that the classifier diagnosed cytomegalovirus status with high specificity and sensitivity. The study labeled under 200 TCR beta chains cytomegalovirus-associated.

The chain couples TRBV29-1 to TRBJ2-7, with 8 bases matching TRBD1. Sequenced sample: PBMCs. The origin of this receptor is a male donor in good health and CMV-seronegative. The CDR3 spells CSVGGTGTYEQYF. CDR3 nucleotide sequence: TGCAGCGTAGGGGGGACAGGTACCTACGAGCAGTACTTC.